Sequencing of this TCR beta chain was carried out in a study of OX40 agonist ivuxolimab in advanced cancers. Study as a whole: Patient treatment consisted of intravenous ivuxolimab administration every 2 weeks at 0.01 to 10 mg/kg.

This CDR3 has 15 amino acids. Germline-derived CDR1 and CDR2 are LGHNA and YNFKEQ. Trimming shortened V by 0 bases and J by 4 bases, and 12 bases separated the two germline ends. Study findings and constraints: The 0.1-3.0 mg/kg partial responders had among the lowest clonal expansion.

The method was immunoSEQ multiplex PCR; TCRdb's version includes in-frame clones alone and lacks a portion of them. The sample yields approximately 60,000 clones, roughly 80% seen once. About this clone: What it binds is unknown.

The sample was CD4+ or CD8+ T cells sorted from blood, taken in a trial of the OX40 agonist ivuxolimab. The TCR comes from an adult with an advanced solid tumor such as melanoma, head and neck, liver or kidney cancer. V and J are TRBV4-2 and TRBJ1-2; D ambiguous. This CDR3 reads CASSQDPTTPYGYTF. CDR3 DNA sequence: TGTGCCAGCAGCCAAGATCCAACGACTCCCTATGGCTACACCTTC.